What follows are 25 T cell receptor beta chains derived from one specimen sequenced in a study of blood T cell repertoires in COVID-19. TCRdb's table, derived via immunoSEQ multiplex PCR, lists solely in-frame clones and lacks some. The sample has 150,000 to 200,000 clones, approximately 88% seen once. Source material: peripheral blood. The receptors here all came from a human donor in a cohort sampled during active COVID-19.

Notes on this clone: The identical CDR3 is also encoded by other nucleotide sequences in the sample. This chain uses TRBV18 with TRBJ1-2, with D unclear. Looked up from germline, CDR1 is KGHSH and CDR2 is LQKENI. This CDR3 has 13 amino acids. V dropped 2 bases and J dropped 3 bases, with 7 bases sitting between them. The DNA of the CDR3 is TGTGCCAGCTCACCAGGGCAGGACTATGGCTACACCTTC. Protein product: CASSPGQDYGYTF.

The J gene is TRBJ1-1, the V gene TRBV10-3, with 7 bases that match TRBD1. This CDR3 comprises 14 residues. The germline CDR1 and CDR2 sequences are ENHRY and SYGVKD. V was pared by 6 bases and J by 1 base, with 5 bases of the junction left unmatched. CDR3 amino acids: CAIRTGQPNTEAFF. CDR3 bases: TGTGCCATCAGGACGGGACAGCCGAACACTGAAGCTTTCTTT.

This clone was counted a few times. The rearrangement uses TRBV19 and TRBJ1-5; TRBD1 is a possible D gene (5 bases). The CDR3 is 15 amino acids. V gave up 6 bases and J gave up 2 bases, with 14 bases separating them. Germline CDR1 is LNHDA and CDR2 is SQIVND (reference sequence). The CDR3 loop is CASRTLGQGNQPQHF. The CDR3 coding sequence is TGTGCCAGTAGGACCTTGGGGCAGGGCAATCAGCCCCAGCATTTT. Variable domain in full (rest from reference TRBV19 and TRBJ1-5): DGGITQSPKYLFRKEGQNVTLSCEQNLNHDAMYWYRQDPGQGLRLIYYSQIVNDFQKGDIAEGYSVSREKKESFPLTVTSAQKNPTAFYLCASRTLGQGNQPQHFGDGTRLSIL.

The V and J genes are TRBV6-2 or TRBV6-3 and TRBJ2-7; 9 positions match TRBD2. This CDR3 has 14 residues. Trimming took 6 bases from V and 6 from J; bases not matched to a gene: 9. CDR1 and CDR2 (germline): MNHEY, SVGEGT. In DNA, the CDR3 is TGTGCCAGCAGCCGACTAGCGGAGCTGGGCGAGCAGTACTTC. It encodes CASSRLAELGEQYF.

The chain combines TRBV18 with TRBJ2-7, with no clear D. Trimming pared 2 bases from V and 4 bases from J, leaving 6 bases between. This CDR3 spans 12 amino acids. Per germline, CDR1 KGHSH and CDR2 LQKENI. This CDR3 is CASSPDNYEQYF. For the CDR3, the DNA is TGTGCCAGCTCACCAGACAATTACGAGCAGTACTTC.

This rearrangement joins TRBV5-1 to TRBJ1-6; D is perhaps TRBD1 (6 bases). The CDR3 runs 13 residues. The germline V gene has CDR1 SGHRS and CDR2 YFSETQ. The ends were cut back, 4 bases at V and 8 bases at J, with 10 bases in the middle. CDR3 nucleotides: TGCGCCAGCAGCACATACAGGGATTCACCCCTCCACTTT. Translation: CASSTYRDSPLHF. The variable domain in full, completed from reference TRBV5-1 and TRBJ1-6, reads KAGVTQTPRYLIKTRGQQVTLSCSPISGHRSVSWYQQTPGQGLQFLFEYFSETQRNKGNFPGRFSGRQFSNSRSEMNVSTLELGDSALYLCASSTYRDSPLHFGNGTRLTVT.

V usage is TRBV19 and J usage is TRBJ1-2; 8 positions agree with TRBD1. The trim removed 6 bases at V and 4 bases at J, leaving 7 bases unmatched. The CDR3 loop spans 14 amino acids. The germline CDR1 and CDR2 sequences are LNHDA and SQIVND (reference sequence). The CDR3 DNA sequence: TGTGCCAGTAGGGGGACAGGAGGACCCTATGGCTACACCTTC. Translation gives CASRGTGGPYGYTF.

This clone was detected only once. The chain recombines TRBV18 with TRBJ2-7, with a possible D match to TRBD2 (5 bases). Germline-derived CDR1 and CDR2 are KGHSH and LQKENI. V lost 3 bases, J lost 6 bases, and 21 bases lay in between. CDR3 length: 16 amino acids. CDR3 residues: CASSPKDRGYFSEQYF. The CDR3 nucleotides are TGTGCCAGCTCACCTAAGGATCGGGGTTACTTTTCCGAGCAGTACTTC.

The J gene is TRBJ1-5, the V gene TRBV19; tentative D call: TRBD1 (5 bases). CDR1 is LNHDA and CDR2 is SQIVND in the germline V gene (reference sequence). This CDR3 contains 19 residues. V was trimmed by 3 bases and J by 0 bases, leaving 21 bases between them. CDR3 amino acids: CASSIRTGLGKYSNQPQHF. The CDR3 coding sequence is TGTGCCAGTAGTATCCGCACAGGCTTAGGAAAGTATAGCAATCAGCCCCAGCATTTT.

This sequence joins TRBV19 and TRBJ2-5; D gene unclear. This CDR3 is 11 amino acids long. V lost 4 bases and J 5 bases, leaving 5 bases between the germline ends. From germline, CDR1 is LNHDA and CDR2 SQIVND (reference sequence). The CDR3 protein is CASSNRETQYF. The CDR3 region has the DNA TGTGCCAGTAGTAATCGGGAGACCCAGTACTTC. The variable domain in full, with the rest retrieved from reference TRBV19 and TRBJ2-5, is DGGITQSPKYLFRKEGQNVTLSCEQNLNHDAMYWYRQDPGQGLRLIYYSQIVNDFQKGDIAEGYSVSREKKESFPLTVTSAQKNPTAFYLCASSNRETQYFGPGTRLLVL.

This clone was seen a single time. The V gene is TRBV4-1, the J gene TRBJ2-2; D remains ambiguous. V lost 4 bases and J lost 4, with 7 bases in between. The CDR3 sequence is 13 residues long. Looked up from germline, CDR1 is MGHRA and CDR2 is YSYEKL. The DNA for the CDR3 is TGCGCCAGCAGCCGGCACCTCACCGGGGAGCTGTTTTTT. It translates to CASSRHLTGELFF.

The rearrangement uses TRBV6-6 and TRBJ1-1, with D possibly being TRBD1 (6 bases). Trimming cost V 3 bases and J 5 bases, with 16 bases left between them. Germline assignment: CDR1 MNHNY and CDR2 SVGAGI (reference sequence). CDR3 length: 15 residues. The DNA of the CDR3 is TGTGCCAGCAGTTATTTAAATGCCCAGGGGACTGAAGCTTTCTTT. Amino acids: CASSYLNAQGTEAFF.

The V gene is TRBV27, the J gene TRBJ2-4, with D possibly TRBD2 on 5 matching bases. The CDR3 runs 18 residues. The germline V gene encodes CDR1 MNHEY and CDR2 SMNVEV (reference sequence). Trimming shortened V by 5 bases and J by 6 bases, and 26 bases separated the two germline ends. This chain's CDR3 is CASSPTTDVWTRVNIQYF. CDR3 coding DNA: TGTGCCAGCAGTCCGACTACCGACGTTTGGACCAGAGTAAACATTCAGTACTTC.

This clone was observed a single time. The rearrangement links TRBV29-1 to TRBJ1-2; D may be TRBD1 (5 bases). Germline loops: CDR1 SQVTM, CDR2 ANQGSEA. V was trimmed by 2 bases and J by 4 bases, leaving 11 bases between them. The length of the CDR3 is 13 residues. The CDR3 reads CSVEPQGGYGYTF. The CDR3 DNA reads TGCAGCGTTGAACCCCAGGGCGGCTATGGCTACACCTTC.

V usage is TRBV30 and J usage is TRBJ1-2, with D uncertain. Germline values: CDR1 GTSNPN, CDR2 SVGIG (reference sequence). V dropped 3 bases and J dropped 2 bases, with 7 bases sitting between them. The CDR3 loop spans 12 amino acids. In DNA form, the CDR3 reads TGTGCCTGGAGACGCGGAAACTATGGCTACACCTTC. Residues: CAWRRGNYGYTF.

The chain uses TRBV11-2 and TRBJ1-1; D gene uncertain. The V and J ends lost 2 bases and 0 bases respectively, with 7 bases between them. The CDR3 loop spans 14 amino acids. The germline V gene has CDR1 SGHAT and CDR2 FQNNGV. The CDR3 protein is CASSLRVMNTEAFF. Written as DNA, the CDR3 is TGTGCCAGCAGCTTACGGGTTATGAACACTGAAGCTTTCTTT.

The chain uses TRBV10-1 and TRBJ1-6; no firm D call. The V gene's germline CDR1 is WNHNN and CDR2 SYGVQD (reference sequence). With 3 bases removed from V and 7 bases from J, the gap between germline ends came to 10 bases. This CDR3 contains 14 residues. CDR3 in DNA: TGCGCCAGCAGTGAACAAGATTCAAATTCACCCCTCCACTTT. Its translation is CASSEQDSNSPLHF.

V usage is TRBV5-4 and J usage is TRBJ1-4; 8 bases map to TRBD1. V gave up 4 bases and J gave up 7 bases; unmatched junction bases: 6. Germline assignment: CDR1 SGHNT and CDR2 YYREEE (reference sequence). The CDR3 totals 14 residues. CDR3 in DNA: TGTGCCAGCAGCCGACAGGGGATGGCTGAAAAACTGTTTTTT. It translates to CASSRQGMAEKLFF. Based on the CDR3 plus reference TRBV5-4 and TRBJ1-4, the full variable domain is ETGVTQSPTHLIKTRGQQVTLRCSSQSGHNTVSWYQQALGQGPQFIFQYYREEENGRGNFPPRFSGLQFPNYSSELNVNALELDDSALYLCASSRQGMAEKLFFGSGTQLSVL.

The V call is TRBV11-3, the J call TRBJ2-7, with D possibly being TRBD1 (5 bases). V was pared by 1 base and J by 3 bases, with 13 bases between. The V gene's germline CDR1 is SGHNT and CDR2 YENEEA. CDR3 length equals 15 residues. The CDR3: CASSLVSGAYYEQYF. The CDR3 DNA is TGTGCCAGCAGCTTAGTGTCTGGGGCTTACTACGAGCAGTACTTC.

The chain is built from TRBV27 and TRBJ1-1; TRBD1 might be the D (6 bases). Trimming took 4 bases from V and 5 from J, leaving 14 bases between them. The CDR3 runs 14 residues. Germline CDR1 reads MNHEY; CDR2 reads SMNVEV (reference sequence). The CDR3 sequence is CASSYNRDGTEAFF. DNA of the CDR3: TGTGCCAGCAGTTATAACAGGGATGGGACTGAAGCTTTCTTT.

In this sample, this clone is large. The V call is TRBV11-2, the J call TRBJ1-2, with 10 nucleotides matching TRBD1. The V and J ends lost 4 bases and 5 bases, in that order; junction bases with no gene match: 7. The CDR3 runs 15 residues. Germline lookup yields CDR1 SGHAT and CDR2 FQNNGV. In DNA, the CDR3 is TGTGCCAGCAGCTCTCGACAGGGGGCTGGTTATGGCTACACCTTC. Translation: CASSSRQGAGYGYTF.

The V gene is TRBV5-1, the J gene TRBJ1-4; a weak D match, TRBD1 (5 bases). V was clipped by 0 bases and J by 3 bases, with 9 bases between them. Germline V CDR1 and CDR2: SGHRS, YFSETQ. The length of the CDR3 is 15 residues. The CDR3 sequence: CASSLEGASNEKLFF. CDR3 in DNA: TGCGCCAGCAGCTTGGAAGGGGCGTCTAATGAAAAACTGTTTTTT.

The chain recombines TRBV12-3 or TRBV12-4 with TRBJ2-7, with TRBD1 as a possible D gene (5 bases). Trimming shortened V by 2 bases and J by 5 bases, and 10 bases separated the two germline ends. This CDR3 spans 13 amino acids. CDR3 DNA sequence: TGTGCCAGCAGTTTAAGGGGTCGCGACGAGCAGTACTTC. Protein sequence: CASSLRGRDEQYF.

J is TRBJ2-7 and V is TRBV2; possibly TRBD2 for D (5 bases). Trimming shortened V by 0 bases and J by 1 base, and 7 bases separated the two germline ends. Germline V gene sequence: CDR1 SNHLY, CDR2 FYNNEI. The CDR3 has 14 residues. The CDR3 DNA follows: TGTGCCAGCAGTGAAGCGGCGGGTTCCTACGAGCAGTACTTC. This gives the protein CASSEAAGSYEQYF.

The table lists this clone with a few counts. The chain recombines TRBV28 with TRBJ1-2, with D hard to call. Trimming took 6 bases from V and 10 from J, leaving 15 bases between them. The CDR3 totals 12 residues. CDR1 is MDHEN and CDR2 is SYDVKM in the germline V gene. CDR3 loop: CASREPSRDYTF. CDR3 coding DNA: TGTGCCAGCAGAGAACCCAGTCGGGACTACACCTTC.